Reported below is one TCR beta chain. Its antigen is not identified. Until DNA extraction, the samples held between roughly 1-10 million cryopreserved PBMC. The sample originates from a study of long-term antiretroviral therapy in people with HIV. Findings and caveats of the study: Clones with expansion before ART led the repertoire at all time points. Controls had broader CDR3 length ranges than HIV repertoires did. Collection spanned 2004 to 2017; ART regimens may be less effective than current ones.

Survey-level immunoSEQ v3.0 assays were run. TCRdb keeps only in-frame clones here, not all; method: immunoSEQ multiplex PCR. Of tens of thousands of clones in the sample, 95% were seen once. The CDR3 is 12 amino acids. Germline lookup yields CDR1 MNHNS and CDR2 SASEGT. Trimming took 11 bases from V and 3 from J, leaving 14 bases between them. J is TRBJ2-7 and V is TRBV6-1, with a tentative D call TRBD2 (5 bases). The sequence derives from a man in his fifties with HIV. The sequenced sample was unsorted PBMCs, obtained 5.3 years after starting antiretroviral therapy. In DNA, the CDR3 is TGTGCCGGCGGGCCGGACTTCTACGAGCAGTACTTC. This encodes CAGGPDFYEQYF.